This T cell receptor beta chain appears in the sequencing data of a study of T cell responses to AZD1222 COVID-19 vaccine. Overall study: Second doses that came at about 4 or about 12 weeks were put together. Study-level findings and limits: Donors skewed white British and female; clonal diversity was possibly underestimated. Researchers took repertoire samples only after the peak T cell response had come.

The CDR3 spans 13 residues. Germline loops: CDR1 MNHEY, CDR2 SVGAGI. Trimming removed 4 bases from V and 4 bases from J, with 7 bases in between. Clones were sequenced by immunoSEQ multiplex PCR, and TCRdb holds only the in-frame ones, with some missing. The table lists about 84,000 clones, 80% to 90% of them singletons, with under 35% in the top ten. With regard to this clone: The antigen remains unidentified.

The chain couples TRBV6-5 to TRBJ2-2; no clear D. The TCR comes from an adult in good health. The source material was peripheral blood, sampled on day 0 of AZD1222 vaccination. CDR3 sequence (DNA): TGTGCCAGCAGTTCTACCCGCACCGGGGAGCTGTTTTTT. Protein: CASSSTRTGELFF.